Described below is a single T cell receptor (beta chain) sequence and its context. The antigen is undetermined. A junction boundary mismatches the germline segment, possibly from a read error. Germline-derived CDR1 and CDR2 are MDHEN and SYDVKM. The CDR3 is 15 residues long. Then a second PCR, running roughly 7 to 11 cycles, was carried out with a sample-barcoded 5' primer and a J-beta primer mix. TCRdb used MiXCR to reprocess the 5' RACE reads, holding one entry per CDR3 protein. The repertoire holds about 830,000 distinct CDR3 sequences, with 58% as singletons. The record originates from a study of blood T cells in healthy people across ages. Findings and caveats of the study: It was held that diversity estimates obtained from one million T cells represented underestimates.

The rearrangement links TRBV28 to TRBJ2-1; weak D call: TRBD2 (5 bases). This receptor was obtained from a man between 25 and 39 years old in good health. The sample was blood. CDR3 bases: TGTGCCAGCAGTTTAGCGGCTAGCTCCCACAATGAGCAGTTCTTC. It specifies CASSLAASSHNEQFF.